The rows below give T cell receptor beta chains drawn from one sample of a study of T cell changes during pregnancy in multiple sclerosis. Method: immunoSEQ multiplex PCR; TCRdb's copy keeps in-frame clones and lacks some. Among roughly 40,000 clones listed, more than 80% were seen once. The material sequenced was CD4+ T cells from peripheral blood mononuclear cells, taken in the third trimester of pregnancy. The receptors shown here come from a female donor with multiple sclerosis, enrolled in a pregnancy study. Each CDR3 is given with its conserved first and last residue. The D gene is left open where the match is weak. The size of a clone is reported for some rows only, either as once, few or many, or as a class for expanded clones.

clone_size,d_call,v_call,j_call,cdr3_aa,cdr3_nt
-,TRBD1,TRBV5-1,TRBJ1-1,CASSVNRDSNTEAFF,TGCGCCAGCAGCGTAAACAGGGACAGCAACACTGAAGCTTTCTTT
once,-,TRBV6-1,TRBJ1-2,CASSLGGVGDGYTF,TGTGCCAGCAGCCTCGGAGGGGTGGGGGATGGCTACACCTTC
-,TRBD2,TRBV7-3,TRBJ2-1,CASSPQGTSGRQFF,TGTGCCAGCAGCCCACAAGGGACTAGCGGGAGACAGTTCTTC
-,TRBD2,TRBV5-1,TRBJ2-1,CASSPRTSVNNEQFF,TGCGCCAGCAGCCCCCGGACTAGCGTAAACAATGAGCAGTTCTTC
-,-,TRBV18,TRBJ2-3,CASSPPTATDTQYF,TGTGCCAGCTCACCACCGACAGCCACAGATACGCAGTATTTT
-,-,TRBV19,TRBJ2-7,CASSEQGVGEQYF,TGTGCCAGTAGCGAACAGGGAGTTGGAGAGCAGTACTTC
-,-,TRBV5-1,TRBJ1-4,CASSPRRQGGTNEKLFF,TGCGCCAGCAGCCCACGTAGGCAGGGTGGAACTAATGAAAAACTGTTTTTT
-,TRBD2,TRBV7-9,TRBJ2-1,CASSFVRGGPNEQFF,TGTGCCAGCAGCTTCGTCCGGGGGGGACCCAATGAGCAGTTCTTC
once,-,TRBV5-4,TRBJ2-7,CASSFDRGYEQYF,TGTGCCAGCAGCTTTGATCGCGGGTACGAGCAGTACTTC
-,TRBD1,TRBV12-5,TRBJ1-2,CASGLVLGTAVDGYTF,TGTGCTAGTGGTTTGGTACTCGGGACAGCCGTCGATGGCTACACCTTC
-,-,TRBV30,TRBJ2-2,CAWRRGGPGELFF,TGTGCCTGGAGGAGGGGGGGCCCCGGGGAGCTGTTTTTT
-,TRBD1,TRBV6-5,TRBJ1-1,CASRGTGPTEAFF,TGTGCCAGCAGAGGGACAGGGCCCACTGAAGCTTTCTTT
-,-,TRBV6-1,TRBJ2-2,CASRTDYTGELFF,TGTGCCAGCAGGACAGACTACACCGGGGAGCTGTTTTTT
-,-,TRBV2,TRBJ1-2,CASSENRGSYGYTF,TGTGCCAGCAGTGAGAACAGAGGGTCCTATGGCTACACCTTC
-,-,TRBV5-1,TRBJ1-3,CASSPRRGTLDPGTIYF,TGCGCCAGCAGCCCTCGGCGGGGGACTCTAGATCCGGGCACCATATATTTT
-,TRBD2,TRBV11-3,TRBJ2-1,CASSSSGRPKGEQFF,TGTGCCAGCTCTTCTAGCGGGAGACCAAAGGGCGAGCAGTTCTTC